Below, 7 T cell receptor beta chains from the same sample are listed, as sequenced in a study of blood T cell repertoires in COVID-19. Measured with immunoSEQ multiplex PCR; TCRdb has only the in-frame clones, and not every one. Altogether approximately 90,000 clones are present, 65% to 90% being singletons, with the ten largest covering under 4.5%. The sequencing sample was made of peripheral blood. These receptors came from a man aged 60-69 years with acute or convalescent COVID-19.

This chain uses TRBV7-2 with TRBJ2-5, with a tentative D call TRBD2 (6 bases). CDR3 length equals 15 residues. The V and J ends lost 1 base and 1 base respectively, with 10 bases between them. Germline values: CDR1 SGHTA, CDR2 FQGNSA. CDR3 coding DNA: TGTGCCAGCAGCTTAGACCCGGGACTCCAAGAGACCCAGTACTTC. Protein sequence: CASSLDPGLQETQYF.

The chain links TRBV13 to TRBJ2-3; a weak D match, TRBD2 (5 bases). Trimming took 4 bases from V and 4 from J, leaving 9 bases between them. Germline V gene lookup returns CDR1 PRHDT and CDR2 FYEKMQ (reference sequence). CDR3 size: 13 residues. The chain's CDR3 is CASSSAGADTQYF. CDR3 DNA sequence: TGTGCCAGCAGCTCCGCCGGGGCAGATACGCAGTATTTT.

The chain joins TRBV5-6 to TRBJ2-1; TRBD2 aligns across 9 bases. Germline V gives CDR1 SGHDT, CDR2 YYEEEE. CDR3 size: 16 residues. Trimming cost V 0 bases and J 6 bases; bases outside gene matches: 7. The CDR3 nucleotides are TGTGCCAGCAGCTTGGACGGCGGGAGGGCCTTCAATGAGCAGTTCTTC. This translates into CASSLDGGRAFNEQFF.

V is TRBV4-3 and J is TRBJ2-1, with D possibly matching TRBD2 (6 bases). Trimming cost V 0 bases and J 2 bases, with 11 bases left between them. CDR3 length: 16 amino acids. Germline V gene sequence: CDR1 LGHNA, CDR2 YSLEER. DNA of the CDR3: TGCGCCAGCAGCCAAGAGGGGACGGGGGCCTACAATGAGCAGTTCTTC. Encoded protein: CASSQEGTGAYNEQFF.

The J gene is TRBJ2-7, the V gene TRBV20-1, with TRBD2 as a possible D gene (5 bases). Germline V gene sequence: CDR1 DFQATT, CDR2 SNEGSKA (reference sequence). CDR3 length: 16 residues. The germline V and J ends were trimmed by 3 bases and 3 bases, with 21 bases remaining between them. CDR3 in DNA: TGCAGTGCTAGTGAGGGAGTGGACCTCCGGCACTACGAGCAGTACTTC. This translates into CSASEGVDLRHYEQYF.

CDR3 DNA sequence: TGTGCCAGCTCACGGACGGGGATGAACACTGAAGCTTTCTTT. Amino acid sequence: CASSRTGMNTEAFF. The V gene is TRBV18, the J gene TRBJ1-1; D call uncertain. V shed 4 bases and J shed 0 bases, with 9 bases lying between them. Germline V CDR1 and CDR2: KGHSH, LQKENI. CDR3 length: 14 residues.

The V gene is TRBV2, the J gene TRBJ1-1, with 7 positions matching TRBD1. Trimming took 3 bases from V and 4 from J; bases not matched to a gene: 5. This CDR3 region has 14 residues. The germline V gene encodes CDR1 SNHLY and CDR2 FYNNEI. The CDR3 sequence is CASSDLAGGTEAFF. The CDR3, as DNA: TGTGCCAGCAGTGACCTGGCAGGGGGCACTGAAGCTTTCTTT.